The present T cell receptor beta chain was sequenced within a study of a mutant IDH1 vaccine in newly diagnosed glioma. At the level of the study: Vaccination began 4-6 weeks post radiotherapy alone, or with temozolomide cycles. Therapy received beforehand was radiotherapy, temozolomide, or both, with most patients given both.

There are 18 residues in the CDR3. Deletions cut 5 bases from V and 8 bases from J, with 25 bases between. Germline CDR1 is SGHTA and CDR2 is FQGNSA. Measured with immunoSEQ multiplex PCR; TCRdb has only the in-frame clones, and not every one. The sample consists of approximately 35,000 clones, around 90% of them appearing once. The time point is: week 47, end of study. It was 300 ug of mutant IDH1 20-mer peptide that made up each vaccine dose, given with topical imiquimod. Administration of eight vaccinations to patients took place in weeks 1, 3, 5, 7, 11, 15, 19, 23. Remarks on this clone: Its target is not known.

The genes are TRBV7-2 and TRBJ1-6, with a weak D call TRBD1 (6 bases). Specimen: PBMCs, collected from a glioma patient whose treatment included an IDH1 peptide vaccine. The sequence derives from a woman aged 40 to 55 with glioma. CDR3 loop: CASSRTPPRRGLDSPLHF. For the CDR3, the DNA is TGTGCCAGCAGCCGCACCCCACCACGCAGGGGTCTGGATTCACCCCTCCACTTT.